This T cell receptor beta chain derives from a study of spatial heterogeneity in lung cancer. The time point here: sample taken at primary tumor resection. Tumor, nontumor lung or frozen PBMC supplied whole RNA, sequenced without sorting. This clonotype was seen ten or more times. TCRdb passed the 5' RACE reads through MiXCR, listing each CDR3 protein once. The profile covers about 17,000 distinct CDR3 sequences, with about 19% appearing a single time and over 12% taken by the ten largest. From germline, CDR1 is DFQATT and CDR2 SNEGSKA (reference sequence). V lost 3 bases and J 4 bases, leaving 15 bases between the germline ends. This CDR3 has 14 residues.

This sequence was found in a male donor with early-stage non-small cell lung cancer. V usage is TRBV20-1 and J usage is TRBJ1-2, with D possibly TRBD1 on 6 matching bases. The sample was PBMCs, taken at surgery. The CDR3 sequence: CSARNNREGYGYTF. The CDR3 coding sequence is TGCAGTGCTAGGAACAACAGGGAGGGCTATGGCTACACCTTC.